The rows below give T cell receptor beta chains drawn from one sample of a study of cytomegalovirus exposure and HLA in healthy donors. Assay used: immunoSEQ multiplex PCR; TCRdb lists only in-frame clones, some missing. This sample yields 130,000 to 150,000 clones, of which about 75% are seen a single time; around 1.7% belongs to the top ten. The sequenced material came from PBMCs. Receptors were obtained from a young woman in good health and CMV-seronegative. The CDR3 runs from the conserved cysteine through the conserved F or W. D genes are given only for firm matches. For some rows the clone size is stated as once, few or many, or as a class when expanded; others skip it.

v_call	clone_size	j_call	d_call	cdr3_aa	cdr3_nt
TRBV11-2	.	TRBJ2-3	TRBD2	CASSHSGTTDTQYF	TGTGCCAGCAGTCATAGCGGGACCACAGATACGCAGTATTTT
TRBV6-1	.	TRBJ1-5	.	CASSETVYSNQPQHF	TGTGCCAGCAGTGAGACAGTGTATAGCAATCAGCCCCAGCATTTT
TRBV5-1	.	TRBJ2-1	TRBD2	CASRGLAGPLSLLYEQFF	TGCGCCAGCCGGGGACTAGCGGGGCCTCTTTCCCTTTTGTATGAGCAGTTCTTC
TRBV6-5	.	TRBJ1-1	.	CASSYLAGLLNTEAFF	TGTGCCAGCAGTTACTTAGCAGGACTCTTGAACACTGAAGCTTTCTTT
TRBV5-6	.	TRBJ2-5	.	CASSLYRGTQETQYF	TGTGCCAGCAGCTTGTATCGGGGAACCCAAGAGACCCAGTACTTC
TRBV19	.	TRBJ2-7	.	CASSRDPMSYEQYF	TGTGCCAGTAGCAGGGATCCGATGTCCTACGAGCAGTACTTC
TRBV20-1	once	TRBJ2-5	.	CSAGTRETQYF	TGCAGTGCCGGGACAAGAGAGACCCAGTACTTC
TRBV6-6	.	TRBJ2-7	.	CASSIGSPSYEQYF	TGTGCCAGCAGTATCGGGTCACCCTCCTACGAGCAGTACTTC
TRBV15	.	TRBJ2-3	TRBD2	CATSSKAGGLGRTQYF	TGTGCCACCAGCAGTAAGGCGGGGGGGCTCGGTCGTACGCAGTATTTT
TRBV6-5	.	TRBJ2-1	TRBD2	CASSPGLVSEQFF	TGTGCCAGCAGCCCGGGACTAGTGAGCGAGCAGTTCTTC
TRBV7-9	.	TRBJ1-2	TRBD1	CASTLGDRMAAF	TGTGCCAGCACACTGGGGGACAGAATGGCTGCATTC
TRBV5-1	.	TRBJ1-1	.	CASSLRRQKNSEAFF	TGCGCCAGCAGCTTGCGCCGACAGAAAAACTCTGAAGCTTTCTTT
TRBV7-9	few	TRBJ1-2	.	CASSLGGNGYTF	TGTGCCAGCAGCTTAGGAGGAAATGGCTACACCTTC
TRBV2	.	TRBJ2-5	TRBD1	CASSEARPGQQYF	TGTGCCAGCAGTGAGGCGAGACCGGGACAGCAGTACTTC
TRBV9	.	TRBJ1-1	.	CASSALDVGTEAFF	TGTGCCAGCAGCGCCCTAGACGTCGGCACTGAAGCTTTCTTT
TRBV11-2	.	TRBJ2-7	.	CASSLGSSYEQYF	TGTGCCAGCAGCTTAGGGAGCTCCTACGAGCAGTACTTC
TRBV9	once	TRBJ2-2	.	CASSETRAYTGELFF	TGTGCCAGCAGCGAGACTAGGGCCTACACCGGGGAGCTGTTTTTT
TRBV7-9	.	TRBJ1-2	.	CASSPSLGYGYTF	TGTGCCAGCAGCCCGAGCCTCGGCTATGGCTACACCTTC
TRBV5-1	.	TRBJ2-1	TRBD2	CASSFSGEAYNEQFF	TGCGCCAGCAGCTTTAGCGGGGAGGCCTACAATGAGCAGTTCTTC
TRBV10-2	.	TRBJ1-4	.	CASGVGGFNEKLFF	TGCGCCAGCGGAGTAGGAGGGTTTAATGAAAAACTGTTTTTT
TRBV27	.	TRBJ2-3	TRBD2	CASSPPGSGGDTQYF	TGTGCCAGCAGTCCCCCGGGTAGCGGGGGAGATACGCAGTATTTT
TRBV6-5	.	TRBJ1-1	.	CASSYSQWGGNTEAFF	TGTGCCAGCAGTTACTCGCAATGGGGAGGGAACACTGAAGCTTTCTTT
TRBV4-3	.	TRBJ1-2	TRBD1	CASSRTGASNYGYTF	TGCGCCAGCAGCCGGACAGGGGCTTCTAACTATGGCTACACCTTC
TRBV6-1	once	TRBJ2-7	TRBD1	CASSWPGQGSHEQYF	TGTGCCAGCAGTTGGCCGGGACAGGGGAGCCACGAGCAGTACTTC
TRBV4-1	.	TRBJ1-2	.	CASSQDPGGINYGYTF	TGCGCCAGCAGCCAAGATCCGGGGGGGATTAACTATGGCTACACCTTC
TRBV6-1	.	TRBJ1-1	TRBD1	CASSEGTGRDGFEAFF	TGTGCCAGCAGTGAAGGGACAGGGCGGGATGGGTTTGAAGCTTTCTTT
TRBV6-5	.	TRBJ1-2	TRBD1	CASSLGQAPYGYTF	TGTGCCAGCAGTTTGGGACAGGCCCCTTATGGCTACACCTTC
TRBV6-4	.	TRBJ2-1	TRBD2	CASSDSGGGANEQFF	TGTGCCAGCAGTGACTCGGGCGGGGGGGCCAATGAGCAGTTCTTC
TRBV6-5	.	TRBJ1-1	.	CASSYQSEAFF	TGTGCCAGCAGTTACCAGTCTGAAGCTTTCTTT
TRBV5-4	.	TRBJ1-5	TRBD1	CASSEGQGNQPQHF	TGTGCCAGCAGCGAGGGACAGGGTAATCAGCCCCAGCATTTT
TRBV7-9	.	TRBJ2-7	.	CASSSTGISFGEQYF	TGTGCCAGCAGCTCTACAGGGATATCATTCGGGGAGCAGTACTTC
TRBV2	.	TRBJ2-5	.	CASSEAQREETQYF	TGTGCCAGCAGTGAAGCGCAGAGGGAAGAGACCCAGTACTTC
TRBV18	.	TRBJ2-3	TRBD1	CASSRGQGYTDTQYF	TGTGCCAGCTCAAGGGGACAGGGGTACACAGATACGCAGTATTTT
TRBV27	.	TRBJ1-2	.	CASSSTGFLYGYTF	TGTGCCAGCTCCTCGACGGGGTTTCTCTATGGCTACACCTTC
TRBV7-9	.	TRBJ2-7	.	CASSFRDNSYEQYF	TGTGCCAGCAGCTTCCGGGACAATTCCTACGAGCAGTACTTC
TRBV6-1	.	TRBJ1-2	.	CASSEASGFWRNYGYTF	TGTGCCAGCAGTGAAGCTAGCGGGTTTTGGAGGAACTATGGCTACACCTTC
TRBV7-9	.	TRBJ2-1	.	CASSDGSAFSNEQFF	TGTGCCAGCAGCGACGGGTCGGCCTTTAGCAATGAGCAGTTCTTC
TRBV6-6	.	TRBJ1-1	TRBD1	CASSYPNTGQGPEAFF	TGTGCCAGCAGTTACCCCAATACCGGACAGGGCCCTGAAGCTTTCTTT
TRBV7-3	.	TRBJ2-5	.	CASSLREGGYGPQYF	TGTGCCAGCAGCTTGAGGGAAGGGGGTTACGGGCCCCAGTACTTC
TRBV5-8	.	TRBJ2-6	.	CASSLEGRGFNSGANVLTF	TGTGCCAGCAGCTTGGAGGGCAGGGGTTTCAATTCTGGGGCCAACGTCCTGACTTTC
TRBV7-9	.	TRBJ2-7	.	CASSLTVYEQYF	TGTGCCAGCAGCCTGACTGTCTACGAGCAGTACTTC
TRBV5-5	.	TRBJ2-3	TRBD2	CASSPDWTSGGNTDTQYF	TGTGCCAGCAGCCCCGACTGGACTAGCGGGGGAAACACAGATACGCAGTATTTT
TRBV5-1	once	TRBJ2-7	TRBD2	CASSFAETSGSYEQYF	TGCGCCAGCAGCTTCGCCGAGACTAGCGGGAGCTACGAGCAGTACTTC
TRBV7-4	.	TRBJ2-1	TRBD2	CASSLVAGGCEQFF	TGTGCCAGCAGCTTAGTAGCGGGGGGTTGTGAGCAGTTCTTC
TRBV6-1	.	TRBJ1-2	TRBD1	CASSVTGSGYTF	TGTGCCAGCAGTGTGACAGGGTCGGGCTACACCTTC